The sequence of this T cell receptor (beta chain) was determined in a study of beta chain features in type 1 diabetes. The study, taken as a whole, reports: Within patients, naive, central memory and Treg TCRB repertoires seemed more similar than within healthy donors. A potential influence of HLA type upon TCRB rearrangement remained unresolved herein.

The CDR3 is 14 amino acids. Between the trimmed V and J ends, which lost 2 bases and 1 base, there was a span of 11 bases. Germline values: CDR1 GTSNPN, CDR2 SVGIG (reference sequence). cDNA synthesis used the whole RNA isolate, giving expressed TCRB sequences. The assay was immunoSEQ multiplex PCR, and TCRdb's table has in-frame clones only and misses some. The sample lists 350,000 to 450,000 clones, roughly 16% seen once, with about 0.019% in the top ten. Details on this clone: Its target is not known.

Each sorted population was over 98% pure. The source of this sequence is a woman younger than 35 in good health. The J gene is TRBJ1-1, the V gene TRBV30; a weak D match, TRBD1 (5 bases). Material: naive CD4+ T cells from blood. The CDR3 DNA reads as TGTGCCTGGAGTCTTCCCGACAGGAACACTGAAGCTTTCTTT. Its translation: CAWSLPDRNTEAFF.